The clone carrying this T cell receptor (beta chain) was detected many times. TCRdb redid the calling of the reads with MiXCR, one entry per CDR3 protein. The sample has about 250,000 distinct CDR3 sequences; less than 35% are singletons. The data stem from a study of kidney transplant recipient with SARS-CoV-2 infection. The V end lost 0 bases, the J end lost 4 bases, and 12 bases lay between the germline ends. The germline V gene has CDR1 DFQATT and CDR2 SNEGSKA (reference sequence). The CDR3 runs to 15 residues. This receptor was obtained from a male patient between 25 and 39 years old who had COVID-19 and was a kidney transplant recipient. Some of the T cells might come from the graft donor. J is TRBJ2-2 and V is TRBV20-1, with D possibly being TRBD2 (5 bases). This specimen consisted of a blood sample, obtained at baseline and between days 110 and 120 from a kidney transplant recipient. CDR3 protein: CSARDPGVSTGELFF. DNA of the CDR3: TGCAGTGCTAGAGATCCCGGGGTGAGCACCGGGGAGCTGTTTTTT.